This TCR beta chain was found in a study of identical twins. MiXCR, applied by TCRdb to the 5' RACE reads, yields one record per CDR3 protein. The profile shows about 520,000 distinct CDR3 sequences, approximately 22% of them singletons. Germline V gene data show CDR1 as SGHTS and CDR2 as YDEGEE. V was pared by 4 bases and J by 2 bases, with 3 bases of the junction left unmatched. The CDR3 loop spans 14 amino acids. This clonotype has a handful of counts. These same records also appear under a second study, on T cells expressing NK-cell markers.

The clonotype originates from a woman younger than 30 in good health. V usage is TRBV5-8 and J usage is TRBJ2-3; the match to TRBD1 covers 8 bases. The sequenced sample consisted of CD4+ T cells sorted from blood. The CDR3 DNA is TGTGCCAGCAGCGCTCAGGGGGCCACAGATACGCAGTATTTT. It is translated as CASSAQGATDTQYF.